Below are 27 T cell receptor beta chains sequenced from a single sample in a study of T cells after yellow fever vaccination. TCRdb reprocessed the 5' RACE reads via MiXCR and lists one record per CDR3 protein. Seen here are tens of thousands of distinct CDR3 sequences, roughly 4.5% observed once, and the top ten hold 38%. The sample consisted of PBMCs, either bulk or a sorted T-cell subset (CD4+, CD8+, memory, or dextramer-sorted; not recorded which), taken on the day of the yellow fever booster vaccination. Receptors were obtained from a man younger than 35 who received the YFV17D yellow fever vaccine.

This clonotype was seen repeatedly, ten times or more. V and J are TRBV11-2 and TRBJ2-3; D possibly uses TRBD1 or TRBD2 (7 bases each). The CDR3 extends over 13 amino acids. Germline CDR1 is SGHAT and CDR2 is FQNNGV. V was trimmed by 5 bases and J by 6 bases, leaving 12 bases between them. The CDR3 protein is CASSQGEGDTQYF. CDR3 in DNA: TGTGCCAGCAGCCAGGGGGAGGGGGATACGCAGTATTTT.

Many counts were recorded for this clonotype. This chain joins TRBV6-2 or TRBV6-3 and TRBJ1-2; 7 bases match TRBD1. The CDR3 consists of 13 residues. V dropped 7 bases and J dropped 3; count of bases not matched to a gene: 5. Germline CDR1 and CDR2: MNHEY and SVGEGT. In nucleotides, the CDR3 is TGTGCCAGCAACCGACAGGGATACTATGGCTACACCTTC. It is translated as CASNRQGYYGYTF.

This clonotype was picked up one time. A read error is possible here, since a much larger clone lies one base away. The V gene is TRBV6-2 or TRBV6-3, the J gene TRBJ2-2, with D possibly being TRBD1 (5 bases). The CDR3 is 13 amino acids. V was pared by 6 bases and J by 4 bases, with 9 bases between. Germline V lookup: CDR1 MNHEY, CDR2 SVGEGT. Here the CDR3 DNA reads TGTGCCAGCAGACAGGCTATCACCGGGGAGCTGTTTTTT. Protein: CASRQAITGELFF.

At least ten counts were recorded for this clonotype. This sequence joins TRBV24-1 and TRBJ2-2; D not resolved. This CDR3 has 14 residues. V lost 4 bases to trimming and J lost 5 bases, with 10 bases between them. The V gene's germline CDR1 is KGHDR and CDR2 SFDVKD. This CDR3 is CATSEGSGTGELFF. The CDR3 DNA follows: TGTGCCACCAGTGAAGGGTCTGGAACCGGGGAGCTGTTTTTT.

In its sample, this clonotype was seen many times. The chain links TRBV7-9 to TRBJ1-1; D might be TRBD1 (6 bases). V gave up 3 bases and J gave up 7 bases, with 12 bases separating them. In germline, CDR1 is SEHNR, CDR2 FQNEAQ (reference sequence). This CDR3 is built from 13 residues. The CDR3 spells CASSFLGQHEAFF. The CDR3 region has the DNA TGTGCCAGCAGCTTCCTCGGACAGCATGAAGCTTTCTTT.

This clonotype has a handful of counts. This chain uses TRBV27 with TRBJ1-2; tentative D call: TRBD1 (6 bases). Germline V lookup: CDR1 MNHEY, CDR2 SMNVEV (reference sequence). The CDR3 has 13 amino acids. Trimming left V 5 bases short and J 4 bases short, with 11 bases between. The CDR3 DNA reads TGTGCCAGCAGTCCTACAGGGAGCTATGGCTACACCTTC. Residues: CASSPTGSYGYTF.

V gene TRBV12-5 combines with J gene TRBJ2-3; 7 nucleotides agree with TRBD1. The germline CDR1 and CDR2 sequences are LGHNT and FRNRAP. The length of the CDR3 is 13 residues. Trimming at V came to 9 bases and at J to 5 bases, leaving 8 bases not matched to a gene. In DNA, the CDR3 is TGTGCTAGCCGGGACCCAGGGGGAGATACGCAGTATTTT. It encodes CASRDPGGDTQYF.

The rearrangement joins TRBV5-1 to TRBJ1-2; 7 bases line up with TRBD1. Germline CDR1 and CDR2: SGHRS and YFSETQ. The CDR3 is 18 residues long. V was clipped by 4 bases and J by 4 bases; unmatched bases: 19. In DNA, the CDR3 is TGCGCCAGCAGCGGGGAGGCGACAGGGACAGTTCCCCCCTATGGCTACACCTTC. Amino acid sequence: CASSGEATGTVPPYGYTF.

This clonotype was recorded at least ten times. V gene TRBV21-1 combines with J gene TRBJ2-7; whether TRBD1, the table's D call, matches the DNA was not checked. TRBV21-1 is listed as a pseudogene. The CDR3 loop spans 13 amino acids. The CDR3 DNA sequence: TGTGCCAGCAGAAAAGGGGGACAATACGAGCAGTACTTC. Its protein product is CASRKGGQYEQYF.

The V gene is TRBV19, the J gene TRBJ2-7, with D unclear. Germline V gives CDR1 LNHDA, CDR2 SQIVND (reference sequence). This CDR3 contains 14 residues. The germline V and J ends were trimmed by 1 base and 7 bases, with 14 bases remaining between them. For the CDR3, the DNA is TGTGCCAGTAGTATAGGGGAAAATCTACGAGAGCAGTACTTC. Encoded protein: CASSIGENLREQYF.

In this sample, this clonotype turned up a few times. The gene calls are TRBV20-1 and TRBJ1-2; TRBD1 aligns across 8 bases. The CDR3 is 15 residues long. V shed 6 bases, J shed 7 bases, and the junction held 16 bases outside the gene matches. The V gene's germline CDR1 is DFQATT and CDR2 SNEGSKA (reference sequence). The CDR3 here is CSAPSEDDRGRGYTF. CDR3 DNA sequence: TGCAGTGCCCCTTCGGAAGATGACAGGGGCCGTGGCTACACCTTC.

This chain joins TRBV29-1 and TRBJ2-3, with no clear D. Trimming stripped 7 bases from V and 2 bases from J, with 7 bases between. Looked up from germline, CDR1 is SQVTM and CDR2 is ANQGSEA. The CDR3 runs to 11 residues. CDR3: CSASDTDTQYF. In DNA, the CDR3 is TGCAGCGCCTCGGACACAGATACGCAGTATTTT.

This clonotype was picked up many times. The chain has TRBV7-2 and TRBJ2-5; 12 positions agree with TRBD2. This CDR3 region has 15 residues. V gave up 6 bases and J gave up 5 bases; unmatched junction bases: 7. Germline V gene sequence: CDR1 SGHTA, CDR2 FQGNSA. In DNA, the CDR3 is TGTGCCAGCAGAACTAGCGGGGGGCGTCCTGAGACCCAGTACTTC. Translation: CASRTSGGRPETQYF.

Many counts were recorded for this clonotype. V gene TRBV20-1 combines with J gene TRBJ2-3; D perhaps matches TRBD2 (5 bases). V was clipped by 2 bases and J by 3 bases, with 15 bases between them. This CDR3 is built from 15 residues. Germline V gives CDR1 DFQATT, CDR2 SNEGSKA (reference sequence). CDR3 DNA: TGCAGTGCTAGACCGCCAGCGGATGGGACAGATACGCAGTATTTT. As protein: CSARPPADGTDTQYF.

This clonotype was detected ten times or more. The chain has TRBV5-4 and TRBJ1-1, with unresolved D. V lost 5 bases to trimming and J lost 6 bases, with 11 bases between them. Germline V gives CDR1 SGHNT, CDR2 YYREEE (reference sequence). The CDR3 covers 12 residues. The CDR3 bases are TGTGCCAGCAGGGCTGAGACCTCTGAAGCTTTCTTT. Protein product: CASRAETSEAFF.

This clonotype was observed at least ten times. The chain is built from TRBV11-3 and TRBJ1-2; D ambiguous. The CDR3 length is 14 residues. Germline V gene sequence: CDR1 SGHNT, CDR2 YENEEA. Trimming took 2 bases from V and 2 from J, leaving 9 bases between them. CDR3 loop: CASSLLVRNYGYTF. The DNA for the CDR3 is TGTGCCAGCAGCTTATTAGTCAGGAACTATGGCTACACCTTC.

This clonotype was detected many times. This chain joins TRBV6-5 and TRBJ2-5; D possibly corresponds to TRBD2 (6 bases). V lost 9 bases to trimming and J lost 5 bases, with 16 bases between them. Germline lookup yields CDR1 MNHEY and CDR2 SVGAGI. This CDR3 has 13 residues. DNA for the CDR3: TGTGCCAGTAAAAATAGGGCGGGGGAGACCCAGTACTTC. Its protein product is CASKNRAGETQYF.

This clonotype was counted at least ten times. The genes are TRBV7-2 and TRBJ1-4; 9 bases line up with TRBD1. The CDR3 has 14 amino acids. Germline V gives CDR1 SGHTA, CDR2 FQGNSA. J lost 7 bases, V lost 6 bases, and 6 bases had no gene match. CDR3: CASSTGTGFEKLFF. The CDR3 region has the DNA TGTGCCAGCAGTACCGGGACAGGGTTTGAAAAACTGTTTTTT.

This clonotype was observed a handful of times. The V and J genes are TRBV7-2 and TRBJ1-2; perhaps TRBD1 as D (5 bases). Trimming left V 6 bases short and J 8 bases short, with 25 bases between. This CDR3 contains 16 residues. Germline CDR1 reads SGHTA; CDR2 reads FQGNSA. CDR3 amino acids: CASSSQGRWALRGYTF. The CDR3 region has the DNA TGTGCCAGCAGTAGTCAGGGCCGATGGGCGCTCAGGGGCTACACCTTC. The whole variable domain, filled in from reference TRBV7-2 and TRBJ1-2, reads GAGVSQSPSNKVTEKGKDVELRCDPISGHTALYWYRQSLGQGLEFLIYFQGNSAPDKSGLPSDRFSAERTGGSVSTLTIQRTQQEDSAVYLCASSSQGRWALRGYTFGSGTRLTVV.

The gene calls are TRBV6-5 and TRBJ1-1; maybe TRBD1 (5 bases). Trimming stripped 6 bases from V and 5 bases from J, with 13 bases between. This CDR3 is built from 13 residues. Germline CDR1 is MNHEY and CDR2 is SVGAGI. CDR3 nucleotide sequence: TGTGCCAGCAGCTTCTTCGGGGGGACTGAAGCTTTCTTT. This translates into CASSFFGGTEAFF.

This clonotype was recorded many times. This chain links TRBV5-1 with TRBJ1-2, with a weak D call TRBD1 (5 bases). This CDR3 region has 13 residues. Germline V gene data show CDR1 as SGHRS and CDR2 as YFSETQ. V lost 1 base to trimming and J lost 5 bases, with 9 bases between them. This CDR3 reads CASSLKTGYGYTF. The CDR3 nucleotides read TGCGCCAGCAGCTTGAAAACAGGATATGGCTACACCTTC.

This clonotype occurred many times. The J gene is TRBJ2-5, the V gene TRBV11-1; D is unclear. Germline CDR1 and CDR2: SGHAT and FQDESV (reference sequence). Trimming left V 3 bases short and J 5 bases short, with 10 bases between. This CDR3 spans 13 amino acids. The CDR3 spells CASSLGSSETQYF. DNA of the CDR3: TGTGCCAGCAGCTTGGGCAGTAGCGAGACCCAGTACTTC. The whole variable domain, remainder taken from reference TRBV11-1 and TRBJ2-5, is EAEVAQSPRYKITEKSQAVAFWCDPISGHATLYWYRQILGQGPELLVQFQDESVVDDSQLPKDRFSAERLKGVDSTLKIQPAELGDSAMYLCASSLGSSETQYFGPGTRLLVL.

This clonotype was detected ten times or more. The V call is TRBV29-1, the J call TRBJ1-2; the D gene is possibly TRBD1 (5 bases). The length of the CDR3 is 14 residues. Per the germline V gene, CDR1 is SQVTM and CDR2 is ANQGSEA. CDR3 DNA: TGCAGTAACCACGAGGGGACCCGCAACTATGGCTACACCTTC. It specifies CSNHEGTRNYGYTF.

This clonotype was counted ten times or more. V usage is TRBV7-2 and J usage is TRBJ1-2, with D possibly matching TRBD1 (5 bases). The V end lost 7 bases, the J end lost 8 bases, and 17 bases lay between the germline ends. Germline V CDR1 and CDR2: SGHTA, FQGNSA. The CDR3 has 13 residues. Here the CDR3 reads CASISPGGRGYTF. The CDR3 bases are TGTGCCAGCATATCCCCCGGGGGAAGAGGCTACACCTTC.

This clonotype has just a few counts. The chain links TRBV7-8 to TRBJ1-5; no definite D call. Germline loops: CDR1 SGHVS, CDR2 FQNEAQ. CDR3 size: 12 residues. V lost 6 bases to trimming and J lost 7 bases, with 10 bases between them. This CDR3 reads CASRTSGQPQHF. CDR3 bases: TGTGCCAGCAGGACCTCTGGCCAGCCCCAGCATTTT.

This clonotype has ten or more counts. This chain uses TRBV28 with TRBJ2-6; 9 bases are shared with TRBD1. The germline V gene has CDR1 MDHEN and CDR2 SYDVKM. Unmatched junction bases numbered 4, after V lost 2 bases and J lost 8 bases. The CDR3 is 15 residues long. The CDR3: CASSLGDRETNVLTF. The CDR3 DNA reads as TGTGCCAGCAGTTTAGGGGACAGGGAGACCAACGTCCTGACTTTC. The entire variable domain, with the rest obtained from reference TRBV28 and TRBJ2-6, is as follows: DVKVTQSSRYLVKRTGEKVFLECVQDMDHENMFWYRQDPGLGLRLIYFSYDVKMKEKGDIPEGYSVSREKKERFSLILESASTNQTSMYLCASSLGDRETNVLTFGAGSRLTVL.

This clonotype has ten or more counts. This chain connects TRBV5-5 to TRBJ2-5, with D perhaps given as TRBD1 or TRBD2 (5 bases each). Trimming removed 4 bases from V and 1 base from J, with 14 bases in between. CDR3 size: 15 residues. Germline V gives CDR1 SGHKS, CDR2 YYEKEE (reference sequence). The DNA for the CDR3 is TGTGCCAGCAGCCCCGGGACGGGACGCCAAGAGACCCAGTACTTC. It is translated as CASSPGTGRQETQYF. The whole variable domain, filled in from reference TRBV5-5 and TRBJ2-5, reads DAGVTQSPTHLIKTRGQQVTLRCSPISGHKSVSWYQQVLGQGPQFIFQYYEKEERGRGNFPDRFSARQFPNYSSELNVNALLLGDSALYLCASSPGTGRQETQYFGPGTRLLVL.